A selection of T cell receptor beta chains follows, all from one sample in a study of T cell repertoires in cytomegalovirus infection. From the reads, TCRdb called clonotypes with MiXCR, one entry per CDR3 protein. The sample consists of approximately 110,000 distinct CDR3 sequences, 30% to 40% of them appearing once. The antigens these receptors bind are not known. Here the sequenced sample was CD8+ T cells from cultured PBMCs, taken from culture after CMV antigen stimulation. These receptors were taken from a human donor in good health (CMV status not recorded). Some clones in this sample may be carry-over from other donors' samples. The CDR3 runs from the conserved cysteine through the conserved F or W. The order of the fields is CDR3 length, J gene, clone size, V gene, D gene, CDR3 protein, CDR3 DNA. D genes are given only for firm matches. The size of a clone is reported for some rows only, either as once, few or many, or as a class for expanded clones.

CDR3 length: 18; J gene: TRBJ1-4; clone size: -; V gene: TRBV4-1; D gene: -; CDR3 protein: CASSQEATATATNEKLFF; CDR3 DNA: TGCGCCAGCAGCCAAGAAGCCACGGCGACGGCAACTAATGAAAAACTGTTTTTT
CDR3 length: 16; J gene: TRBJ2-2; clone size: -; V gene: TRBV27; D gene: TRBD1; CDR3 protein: CASSLVTGGNTGELFF; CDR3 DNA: TGTGCCAGCAGTTTGGTCACAGGGGGCAACACCGGGGAGCTGTTTTTT
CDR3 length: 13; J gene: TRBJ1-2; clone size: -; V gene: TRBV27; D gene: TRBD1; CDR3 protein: CASSPGGPYGYTF; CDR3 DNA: TGTGCCAGCAGTCCAGGGGGGCCCTATGGCTACACCTTC
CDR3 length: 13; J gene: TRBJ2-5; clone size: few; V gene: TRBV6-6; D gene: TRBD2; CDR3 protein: CASSRTRTETQYF; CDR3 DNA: TGTGCCAGCAGCAGGACTAGAACAGAGACCCAGTACTTC
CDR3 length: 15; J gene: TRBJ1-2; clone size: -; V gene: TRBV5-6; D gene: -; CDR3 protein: CASSLGSPLYYGYTF; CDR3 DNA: TGTGCCAGCAGCTTGGGCAGCCCACTCTACTATGGCTACACCTTC
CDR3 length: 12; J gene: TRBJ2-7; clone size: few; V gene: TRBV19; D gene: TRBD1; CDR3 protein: CARRQGTYEQYF; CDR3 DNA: TGTGCCAGACGACAGGGAACCTACGAGCAGTACTTC
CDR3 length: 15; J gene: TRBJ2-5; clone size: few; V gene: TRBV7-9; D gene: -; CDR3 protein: CASSLTDWKDETQYF; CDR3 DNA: TGTGCCAGCAGCTTGACTGATTGGAAAGACGAGACCCAGTACTTC
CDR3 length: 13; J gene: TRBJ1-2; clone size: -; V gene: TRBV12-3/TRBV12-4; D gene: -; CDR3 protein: CASSRVKGGGYTF; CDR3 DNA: TGTGCCAGCAGTAGGGTAAAGGGCGGTGGCTACACCTTC
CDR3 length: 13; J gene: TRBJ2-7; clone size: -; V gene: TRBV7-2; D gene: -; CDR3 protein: CASSVGPNYEQYF; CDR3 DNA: TGTGCCAGCAGCGTCGGACCAAACTACGAGCAGTACTTC
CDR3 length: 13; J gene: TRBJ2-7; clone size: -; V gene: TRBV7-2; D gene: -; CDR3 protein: CASSTTRWVEQYF; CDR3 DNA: TGTGCCAGCAGCACTACGAGGTGGGTCGAGCAGTACTTC